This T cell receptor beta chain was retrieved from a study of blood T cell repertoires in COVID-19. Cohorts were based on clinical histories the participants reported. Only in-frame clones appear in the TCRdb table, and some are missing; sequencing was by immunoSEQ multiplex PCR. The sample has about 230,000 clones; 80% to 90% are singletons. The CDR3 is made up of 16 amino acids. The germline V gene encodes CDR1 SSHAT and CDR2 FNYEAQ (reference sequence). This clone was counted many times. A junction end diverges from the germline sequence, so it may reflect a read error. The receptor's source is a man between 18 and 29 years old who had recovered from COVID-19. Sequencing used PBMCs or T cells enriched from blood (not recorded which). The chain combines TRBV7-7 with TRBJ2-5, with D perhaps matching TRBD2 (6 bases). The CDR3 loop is CASSLGRLVNQETQYF. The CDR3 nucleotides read TGTGCTAGCAGCTTAGGACGACTAGTAAACCAAGAGACCCAGTACTTC.